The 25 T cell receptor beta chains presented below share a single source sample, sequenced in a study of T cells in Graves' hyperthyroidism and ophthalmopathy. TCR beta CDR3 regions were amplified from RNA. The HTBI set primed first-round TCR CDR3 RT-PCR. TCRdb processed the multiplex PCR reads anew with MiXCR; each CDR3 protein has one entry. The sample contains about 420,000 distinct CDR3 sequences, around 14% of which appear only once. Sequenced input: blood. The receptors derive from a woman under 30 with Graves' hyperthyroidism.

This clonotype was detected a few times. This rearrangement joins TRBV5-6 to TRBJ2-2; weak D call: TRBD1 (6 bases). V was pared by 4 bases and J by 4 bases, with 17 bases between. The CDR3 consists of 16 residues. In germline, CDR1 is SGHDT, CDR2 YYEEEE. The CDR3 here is CASSPGALGGTGELFF. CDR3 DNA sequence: TGTGCCAGCAGCCCAGGGGCCTTAGGGGGCACCGGGGAGCTGTTTTTT.

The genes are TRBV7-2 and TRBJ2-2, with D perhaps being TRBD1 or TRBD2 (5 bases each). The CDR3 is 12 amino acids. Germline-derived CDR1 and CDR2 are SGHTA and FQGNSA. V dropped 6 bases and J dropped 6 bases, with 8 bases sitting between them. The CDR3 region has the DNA TGTGCCAGCAGAAGAGGGGCCGGGGAGCTGTTTTTT. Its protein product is CASRRGAGELFF.

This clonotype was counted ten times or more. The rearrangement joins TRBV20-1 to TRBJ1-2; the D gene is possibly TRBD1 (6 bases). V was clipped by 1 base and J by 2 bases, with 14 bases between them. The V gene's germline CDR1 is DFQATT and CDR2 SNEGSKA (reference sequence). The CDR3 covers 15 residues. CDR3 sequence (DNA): TGCAGTGCTAGAGCCCCGGGACACGGGAACTATGGCTACACCTTC. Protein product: CSARAPGHGNYGYTF.

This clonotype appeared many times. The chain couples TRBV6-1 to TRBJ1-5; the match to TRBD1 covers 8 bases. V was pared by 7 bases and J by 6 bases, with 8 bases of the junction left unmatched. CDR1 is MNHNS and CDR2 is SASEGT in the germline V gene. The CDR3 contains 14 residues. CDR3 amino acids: CASTGDRLAQPQHF. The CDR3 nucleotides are TGTGCCAGCACCGGGGACAGGCTTGCTCAGCCCCAGCATTTT.

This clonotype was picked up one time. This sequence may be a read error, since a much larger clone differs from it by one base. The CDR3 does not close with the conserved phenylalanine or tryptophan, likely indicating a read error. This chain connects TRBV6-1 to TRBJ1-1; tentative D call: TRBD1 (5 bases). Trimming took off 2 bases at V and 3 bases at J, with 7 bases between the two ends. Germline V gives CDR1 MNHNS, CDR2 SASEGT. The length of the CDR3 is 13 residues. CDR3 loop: CASSEQGYTEAFL. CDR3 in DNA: TGTGCCAGCAGTGAACAGGGTTACACTGAAGCTTTCTTA.

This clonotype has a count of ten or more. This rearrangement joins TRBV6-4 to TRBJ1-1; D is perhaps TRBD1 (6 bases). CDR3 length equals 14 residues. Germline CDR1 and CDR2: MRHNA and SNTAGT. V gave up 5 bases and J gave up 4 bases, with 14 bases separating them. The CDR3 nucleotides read TGTGCCAGCAGTAGAAGAGGGGGGGGCACTGAAGCTTTCTTT. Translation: CASSRRGGGTEAFF.

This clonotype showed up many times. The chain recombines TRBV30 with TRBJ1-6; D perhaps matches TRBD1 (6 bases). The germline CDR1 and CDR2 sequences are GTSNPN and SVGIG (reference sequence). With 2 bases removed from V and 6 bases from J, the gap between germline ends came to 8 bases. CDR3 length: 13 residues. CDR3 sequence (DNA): TGTGCCTGGAGTACGGACAGTAATTCACCCCTCCACTTT. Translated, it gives CAWSTDSNSPLHF.

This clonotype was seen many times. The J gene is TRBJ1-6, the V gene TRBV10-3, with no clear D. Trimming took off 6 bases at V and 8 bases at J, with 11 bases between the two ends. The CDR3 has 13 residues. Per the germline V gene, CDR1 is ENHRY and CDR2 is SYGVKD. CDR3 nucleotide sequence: TGTGCCATCAGGGGCGCTGGGGATTCACCCCTCCACTTT. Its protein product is CAIRGAGDSPLHF.

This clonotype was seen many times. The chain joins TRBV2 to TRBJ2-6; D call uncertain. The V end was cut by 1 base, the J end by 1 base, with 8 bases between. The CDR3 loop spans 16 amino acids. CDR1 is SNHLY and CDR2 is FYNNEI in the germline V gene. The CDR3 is CASSEGGTSGANVLTF. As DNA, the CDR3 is TGTGCCAGCAGTGAAGGGGGTACATCTGGGGCCAACGTCCTGACTTTC.

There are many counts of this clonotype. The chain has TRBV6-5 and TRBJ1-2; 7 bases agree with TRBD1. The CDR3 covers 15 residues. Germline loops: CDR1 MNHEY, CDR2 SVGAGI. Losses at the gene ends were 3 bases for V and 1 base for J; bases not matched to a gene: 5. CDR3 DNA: TGTGCCAGCAGTTATCGGACAGGACATAACTATGGCTACACCTTC. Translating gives CASSYRTGHNYGYTF.

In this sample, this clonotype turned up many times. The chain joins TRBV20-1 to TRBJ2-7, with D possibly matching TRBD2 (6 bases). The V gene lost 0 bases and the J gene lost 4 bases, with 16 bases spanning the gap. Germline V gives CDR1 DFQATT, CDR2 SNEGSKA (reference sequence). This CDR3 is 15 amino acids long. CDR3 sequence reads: CSARDRDSPAYEQYF. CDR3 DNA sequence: TGCAGTGCTAGAGATCGGGACTCGCCGGCGTACGAGCAGTACTTC.

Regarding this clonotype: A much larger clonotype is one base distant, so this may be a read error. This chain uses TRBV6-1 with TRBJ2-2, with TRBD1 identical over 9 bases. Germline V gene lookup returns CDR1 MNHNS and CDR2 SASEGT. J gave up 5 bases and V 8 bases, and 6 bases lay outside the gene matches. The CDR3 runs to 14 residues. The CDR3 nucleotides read TGTGCCAGCCGTGGGGACAGGGAGACCGGGGAGCTGTTTTTT. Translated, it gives CASRGDRETGELFF.

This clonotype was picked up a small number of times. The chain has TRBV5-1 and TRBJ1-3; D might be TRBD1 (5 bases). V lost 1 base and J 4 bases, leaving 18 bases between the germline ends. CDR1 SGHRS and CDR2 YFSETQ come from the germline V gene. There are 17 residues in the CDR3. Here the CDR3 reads CASSLSRWGDPGNTIYF. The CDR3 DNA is TGCGCCAGCAGCTTGTCAAGATGGGGGGACCCCGGAAACACCATATATTTT.

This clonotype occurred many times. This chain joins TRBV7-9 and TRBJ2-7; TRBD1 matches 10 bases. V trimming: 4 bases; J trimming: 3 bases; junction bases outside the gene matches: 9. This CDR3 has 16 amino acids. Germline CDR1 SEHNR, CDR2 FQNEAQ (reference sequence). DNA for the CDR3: TGTGCCAGCAGCTCAGACAGGGGGCGAGAGTACTACGAGCAGTACTTC. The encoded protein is CASSSDRGREYYEQYF.

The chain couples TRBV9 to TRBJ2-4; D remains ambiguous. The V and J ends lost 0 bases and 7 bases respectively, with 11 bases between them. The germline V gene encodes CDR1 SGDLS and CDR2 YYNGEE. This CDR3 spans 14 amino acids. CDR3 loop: CASSVAGSGNIQYF. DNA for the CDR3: TGTGCCAGCAGCGTAGCTGGTTCCGGTAACATTCAGTACTTC.

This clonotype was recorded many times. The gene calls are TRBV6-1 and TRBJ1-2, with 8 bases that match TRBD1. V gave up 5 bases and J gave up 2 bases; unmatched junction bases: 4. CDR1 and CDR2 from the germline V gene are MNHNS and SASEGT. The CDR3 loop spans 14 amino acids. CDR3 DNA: TGTGCCAGCAGTTTGGGACAGGCGAACTATGGCTACACCTTC. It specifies CASSLGQANYGYTF.

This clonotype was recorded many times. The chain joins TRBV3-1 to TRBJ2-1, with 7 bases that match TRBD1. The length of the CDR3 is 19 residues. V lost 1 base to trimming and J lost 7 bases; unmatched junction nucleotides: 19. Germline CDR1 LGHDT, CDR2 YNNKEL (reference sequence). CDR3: CASSQGGIRQGSFMNEQFF. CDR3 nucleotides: TGTGCCAGCAGCCAAGGGGGTATTAGACAGGGCTCTTTTATGAATGAGCAGTTCTTC.

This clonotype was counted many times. The CDR3 spells CASSFRWGRDEEQYF. CDR3 sequence (DNA): TGTGCCAGCAGCTTTCGCTGGGGGCGGGACGAAGAGCAGTACTTC. This chain uses TRBV7-6 with TRBJ2-7, with D perhaps assigned TRBD1 or TRBD2 (6 bases each). Trimming pared 3 bases from V and 7 bases from J, leaving 19 bases between. The CDR3 has 15 residues. Germline CDR1 SGHVS, CDR2 FNYEAQ.

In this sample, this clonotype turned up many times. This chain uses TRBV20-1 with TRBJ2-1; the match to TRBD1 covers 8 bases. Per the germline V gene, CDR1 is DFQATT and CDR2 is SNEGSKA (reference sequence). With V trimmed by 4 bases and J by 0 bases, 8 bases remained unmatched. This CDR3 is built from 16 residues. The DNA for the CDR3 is TGCAGTGCTACACAGGGGGTGGCTAGCTCCTACAATGAGCAGTTCTTC. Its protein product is CSATQGVASSYNEQFF.

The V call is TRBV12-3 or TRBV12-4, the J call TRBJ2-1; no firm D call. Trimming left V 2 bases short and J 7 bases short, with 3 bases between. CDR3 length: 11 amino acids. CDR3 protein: CASSLKNEQFF. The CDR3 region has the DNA TGTGCCAGCAGTTTAAAGAATGAGCAGTTCTTC.

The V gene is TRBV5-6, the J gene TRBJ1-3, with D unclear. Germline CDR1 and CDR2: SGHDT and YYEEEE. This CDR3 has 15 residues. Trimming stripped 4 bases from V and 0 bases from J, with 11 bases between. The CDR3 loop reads CASSKDRSSGNTIYF. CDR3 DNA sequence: TGTGCCAGCAGCAAAGACCGGTCCTCTGGAAACACCATATATTTT.

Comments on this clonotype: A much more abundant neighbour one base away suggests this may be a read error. This CDR3 reads CASSQDSVAGAYNEQSF. CDR3 nucleotides: TGTGCCAGCAGCCAAGACTCCGTAGCGGGAGCTTACAATGAGCAGTCCTTC. The chain is built from TRBV4-2 and TRBJ2-1, with 9 bases fitting TRBD2. Germline CDR1 reads LGHNA; CDR2 reads YNFKEQ. The CDR3 is 17 residues long.

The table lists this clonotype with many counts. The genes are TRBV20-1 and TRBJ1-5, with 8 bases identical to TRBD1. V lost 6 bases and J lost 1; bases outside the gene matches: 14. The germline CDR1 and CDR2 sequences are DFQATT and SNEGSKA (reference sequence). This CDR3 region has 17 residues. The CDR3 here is CSALGWGGQASNQPQHF. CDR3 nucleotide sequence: TGCAGTGCCCTTGGTTGGGGGGGACAGGCCAGCAATCAGCCCCAGCATTTT.

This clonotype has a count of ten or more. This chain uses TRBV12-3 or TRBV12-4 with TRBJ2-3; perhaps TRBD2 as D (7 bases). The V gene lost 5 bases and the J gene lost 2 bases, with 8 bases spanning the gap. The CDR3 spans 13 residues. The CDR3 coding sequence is TGTGCCAGCAGTCGGGGGGCCACAGATACGCAGTATTTT. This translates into CASSRGATDTQYF.

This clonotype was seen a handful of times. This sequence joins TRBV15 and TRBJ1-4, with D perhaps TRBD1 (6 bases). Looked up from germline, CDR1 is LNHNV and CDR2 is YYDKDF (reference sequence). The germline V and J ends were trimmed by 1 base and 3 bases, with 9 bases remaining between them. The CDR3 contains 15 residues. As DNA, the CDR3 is TGTGCCACCAGCAGAGCCGGGACACCTAATGAAAAACTGTTTTTT. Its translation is CATSRAGTPNEKLFF.